One sample yielded the 14 T cell receptor beta chains listed below, sequenced in a study of cytomegalovirus exposure and HLA in healthy donors. PCR primers comprised 60 Vbeta and 13 Jbeta primers. Profiled with immunoSEQ multiplex PCR; TCRdb holds only in-frame clones, not every one. The table records 150,000 to 200,000 clones, more than 60% of them present only once. The specimen sequenced was PBMCs. The source of these receptors is a man younger than 45 in good health and CMV-seropositive.

This chain connects TRBV4-2 to TRBJ2-7, with 10 bases that match TRBD2. The germline CDR1 and CDR2 sequences are LGHNA and YNFKEQ. The CDR3 is made up of 17 amino acids. V was pared by 0 bases and J by 2 bases, with 7 bases of the junction left unmatched. The CDR3 DNA follows: TGTGCCAGCAGCCAAGAGGGGAGCGGGAGGGCCCCCTACGAGCAGTACTTC. This translates into CASSQEGSGRAPYEQYF.

The CDR3 spells CASSPRFEGRPNSGNTIYF. CDR3 coding DNA: TGTGCCAGCTCACCAAGATTCGAGGGCAGACCGAACTCTGGAAACACCATATATTTT. V gene TRBV18 combines with J gene TRBJ1-3, with D uncertain. This CDR3 has 19 amino acids. From germline, CDR1 is KGHSH and CDR2 LQKENI. V lost 2 bases and J lost 0, with 20 bases in between.

V usage is TRBV11-2 and J usage is TRBJ2-2; D uncertain. V gave up 1 base and J gave up 9 bases, with 9 bases separating them. CDR3 length: 13 amino acids. The germline CDR1 and CDR2 sequences are SGHAT and FQNNGV. The CDR3: CASSLVRIRELFF. The CDR3 DNA reads TGTGCCAGCAGCTTAGTCAGGATCCGGGAGCTGTTTTTT. Combining the CDR3 with reference TRBV11-2 and TRBJ2-2 gives the whole variable domain EAGVAQSPRYKIIEKRQSVAFWCNPISGHATLYWYQQILGQGPKLLIQFQNNGVVDDSQLPKDRFSAERLKGVDSTLKIQPAKLEDSAVYLCASSLVRIRELFFGEGSRLTVL.

This clone was observed a single time. The chain carries TRBV5-1 and TRBJ2-5; D is perhaps TRBD1 (5 bases). The end of the DNA fits TRBJ2-7 better, so the J call may be wrong. CDR3 length: 15 amino acids. Germline assignment: CDR1 SGHRS and CDR2 YFSETQ. CDR3 DNA sequence: TGCGCCAGCAGCCCAAGGCCCCCAGGGCCGGACGAGCAGTACTTC. This codes for CASSPRPPGPDEQYF.

The J gene is TRBJ2-2, the V gene TRBV9; D may be TRBD2 (6 bases). The V gene's germline CDR1 is SGDLS and CDR2 YYNGEE. Trimming left V 0 bases short and J 4 bases short, with 13 bases between. This CDR3 spans 16 amino acids. CDR3: CASSVVWGEITGELFF. As DNA, the CDR3 is TGTGCCAGCAGCGTAGTGTGGGGGGAAATCACCGGGGAGCTGTTTTTT. Supplemented by reference TRBV9 and TRBJ2-2, the full variable domain reads DSGVTQTPKHLITATGQRVTLRCSPRSGDLSVYWYQQSLDQGLQFLIQYYNGEERAKGNILERFSAQQFPDLHSELNLSSLELGDSALYFCASSVVWGEITGELFFGEGSRLTVL.

The V gene is TRBV27, the J gene TRBJ2-5; 12 bases match TRBD2. With 7 bases clipped from V and 4 bases from J, the junction kept 7 bases outside the gene matches. Per the germline V gene, CDR1 is MNHEY and CDR2 is SMNVEV (reference sequence). The CDR3 is made up of 15 amino acids. CDR3 amino acids: CASTASGRGGETQYF. The CDR3 bases are TGTGCCAGCACCGCTAGCGGGAGGGGGGGAGAGACCCAGTACTTC.

The chain couples TRBV2 to TRBJ2-7; 11 nucleotides align to TRBD1. CDR1 is SNHLY and CDR2 is FYNNEI in the germline V gene. J lost 6 bases, V lost 9 bases, and 13 bases had no gene match. The CDR3 sequence is 15 residues long. Here the CDR3 reads CASSYSGTGGSEQYF. As DNA, the CDR3 is TGTGCCAGTTCATATTCCGGGACAGGGGGATCCGAGCAGTACTTC.

The V and J genes are TRBV7-2 and TRBJ2-5, with TRBD2 identical over 8 bases. The CDR3 runs to 15 residues. Looked up from germline, CDR1 is SGHTA and CDR2 is FQGNSA. With 7 bases clipped from V and 5 bases from J, the junction kept 12 bases outside the gene matches. CDR3 DNA: TGTGCCAGCACCCCGGTAGCGGGGAGGGGGGAGACCCAGTACTTC. It specifies CASTPVAGRGETQYF.

The rearrangement joins TRBV4-2 to TRBJ1-3; no firm D call. V was shortened by 0 bases and J by 0 bases, with 15 bases between the two germline ends. Germline CDR1 and CDR2: LGHNA and YNFKEQ. This CDR3 spans 18 amino acids. The CDR3 DNA reads TGTGCCAGCAGCCAAGATGAATTTCGACAATACTCTGGAAACACCATATATTTT. It translates to CASSQDEFRQYSGNTIYF.

The CDR3 DNA is TGTGCCAGCAGCTTGCCAGGGGGCTACGAGCAGTACTTC. Translating gives CASSLPGGYEQYF. The gene calls are TRBV7-9 and TRBJ2-7; 7 bases align to TRBD1. Germline V lookup: CDR1 SEHNR, CDR2 FQNEAQ (reference sequence). V trimming: 3 bases; J trimming: 3 bases; junction bases outside the gene matches: 2. The CDR3 spans 13 residues.

The chain couples TRBV5-1 to TRBJ1-1, with TRBD1 matching over 8 bases. The junction had 5 bases not matched to a gene; V was cut back by 3 bases and J by 4 bases. The length of the CDR3 is 14 residues. Per germline, CDR1 SGHRS and CDR2 YFSETQ. For the CDR3, the DNA is TGCGCCAGCAGCTCGGACAGGGAAGGCACTGAAGCTTTCTTT. As protein: CASSSDREGTEAFF.

The chain uses TRBV5-1 and TRBJ2-7; possibly TRBD1 for D (6 bases). Germline values: CDR1 SGHRS, CDR2 YFSETQ. The CDR3 consists of 14 residues. V was cut by 1 base and J by 7 bases, with 15 bases left in between. In nucleotides, the CDR3 is TGCGCCAGCAGCTTGACAGGGATAAGAGGTGAGCAGTACTTC. Its translation is CASSLTGIRGEQYF.

This sequence joins TRBV13 and TRBJ2-7; 9 positions agree with TRBD2. V trimming: 5 bases; J trimming: 0 bases; junction bases outside the gene matches: 11. The CDR3 is 17 amino acids. The germline V gene encodes CDR1 PRHDT and CDR2 FYEKMQ (reference sequence). In DNA, the CDR3 is TGTGCCAGCAGCAAAGCGAGAGGACTAGCGATCTCCTACGAGCAGTACTTC. The encoded protein is CASSKARGLAISYEQYF.

CDR3 residues: CASSLWLGADTEAFF. The CDR3 nucleotides are TGTGCCAGCAGCTTATGGTTAGGGGCGGACACTGAAGCTTTCTTT. The V and J genes are TRBV7-9 and TRBJ1-1, with a weak D call TRBD1 (5 bases). This CDR3 spans 15 amino acids. Looked up from germline, CDR1 is SEHNR and CDR2 is FQNEAQ (reference sequence). V was cut by 2 bases and J by 3 bases, with 13 bases left in between.